This section outlines one T cell receptor beta chain sequence together with its context. This record comes from a study of T cell changes during pregnancy in multiple sclerosis. Looked up from germline, CDR1 is MNHEY and CDR2 is SMNVEV (reference sequence). The CDR3 runs 16 residues. Trimming shortened V by 0 bases and J by 5 bases, and 16 bases separated the two germline ends. Measured with immunoSEQ multiplex PCR; TCRdb has only the in-frame clones, and not every one. The table includes 130,000 or so clones, less than 97% detected once. The sample was peripheral blood, taken after pregnancy. This sequence was found in a female donor with multiple sclerosis, enrolled in a pregnancy study. The chain uses TRBV27 and TRBJ2-5; D perhaps matches TRBD2 (5 bases). CDR3 sequence (DNA): TGTGCCAGCAGTTTATCGTGGCTAGCTGCGCGGGAGACCCAGTACTTC. This translates into CASSLSWLAARETQYF.